The 23 T cell receptor beta chains in this list originate from one sample, sequenced in a study of lymphopenia after photon versus proton radiotherapy. Sequencing used immunoSEQ multiplex PCR; TCRdb keeps in-frame clones, though not all of them. This sample has approximately 30,000 clones, with 94% found just once. The sample consisted of peripheral blood, taken from a patient treated with photon-based radiotherapy. The origin of the receptors is a woman aged 50 to 60 with cholangiocarcinoma.

The chain employs TRBV11-3 and TRBJ2-1; D assignment may be TRBD1 or TRBD2 (5 bases each). Deletions cut 5 bases from V and 8 bases from J, with 16 bases between. The CDR3 spans 14 residues. CDR1 SGHNT and CDR2 YENEEA come from the germline V gene. CDR3 DNA sequence: TGTGCCAGCAGCCTAAGGGCCGGGGCAGATGAGCAGTTCTTC. It yields the protein CASSLRAGADEQFF. The entire variable domain, with the rest obtained from reference TRBV11-3 and TRBJ2-1, is as follows: EAGVVQSPRYKIIEKKQPVAFWCNPISGHNTLYWYLQNLGQGPELLIRYENEEAVDDSQLPKDRFSAERLKGVDSTLKIQPAELGDSAVYLCASSLRAGADEQFFGPGTRLTVL.

The sample holds one count of this clone. The genes are TRBV30 and TRBJ1-2, with 7 bases fitting TRBD1. The CDR3 consists of 14 residues. Germline V gene lookup returns CDR1 GTSNPN and CDR2 SVGIG (reference sequence). J gave up 3 bases and V 1 base, and 5 bases lay outside the gene matches. The CDR3 DNA sequence: TGTGCCTGGAGTGGGGCAGGACAGGACTATGGCTACACCTTC. Encoded protein: CAWSGAGQDYGYTF. Using reference TRBV30 and TRBJ1-2 for the parts outside the CDR3, the full variable domain is SQTIHQWPATLVQPVGSPLSLECTVEGTSNPNLYWYRQAAGRGLQLLFYSVGIGQISSEVPQNLSASRPQDRQFILSSKKLLLSDSGFYLCAWSGAGQDYGYTFGSGTRLTVV.

CDR3 in amino acids: CASSPRGFSNQPQHF. CDR3 nucleotides: TGTGCCAGCAGCCCACGGGGATTTAGCAATCAGCCCCAGCATTTT. The V call is TRBV5-6, the J call TRBJ1-5; D ambiguous. V was clipped by 4 bases and J by 0 bases, with 11 bases between them. Per germline, CDR1 SGHDT and CDR2 YYEEEE. CDR3 length: 15 amino acids.

This rearrangement joins TRBV5-1 to TRBJ2-3, with D perhaps given as TRBD1 or TRBD2 (5 bases each). Germline V gene lookup returns CDR1 SGHRS and CDR2 YFSETQ. V was cut by 6 bases and J by 0 bases, with 14 bases left in between. The CDR3 is made up of 15 amino acids. Here the CDR3 reads CASILGTLSTDTQYF. The CDR3 DNA reads as TGCGCCAGCATTCTGGGGACCCTTAGCACAGATACGCAGTATTTT.

The chain carries TRBV5-1 and TRBJ1-6; no reliable D call. CDR3 length equals 14 residues. The ends were cut back, 5 bases at V and 8 bases at J, with 14 bases in the middle. Germline CDR1 and CDR2: SGHRS and YFSETQ. The CDR3 spells CASSPKSWDSPLHF. The CDR3 nucleotides read TGCGCCAGCAGTCCCAAAAGTTGGGATTCACCCCTCCACTTT.

This clone appeared once. V gene TRBV5-4 combines with J gene TRBJ2-7; 13 positions match TRBD2. CDR3 length: 17 amino acids. Looked up from germline, CDR1 is SGHNT and CDR2 is YYREEE (reference sequence). The V gene end was trimmed by 4 bases and the J gene end by 3 bases; junction bases not matched to a gene: 10. The CDR3 reads CASSGQTSGGSLYEQYF. The CDR3 nucleotides are TGTGCCAGCAGCGGGCAGACTAGCGGGGGGTCCCTCTACGAGCAGTACTTC.

The CDR3 DNA reads as TGTGCCAGCAAACTTCGGGACGGACGAGAAGCTTTCTTT. This translates into CASKLRDGREAFF. The chain recombines TRBV27 with TRBJ1-1; tentatively, D is TRBD1 (5 bases). CDR3 length: 13 residues. The V gene's germline CDR1 is MNHEY and CDR2 SMNVEV (reference sequence). Trimming pared 7 bases from V and 8 bases from J, leaving 17 bases between.

The rearrangement uses TRBV28 and TRBJ1-5, with no clear D. The CDR3 sequence is 15 residues long. Trimming stripped 5 bases from V and 0 bases from J, with 11 bases between. The V gene's germline CDR1 is MDHEN and CDR2 SYDVKM. The CDR3 sequence: CASSVDGYSNQPQHF. CDR3 in DNA: TGTGCCAGCAGTGTAGACGGTTATAGCAATCAGCCCCAGCATTTT.

The chain couples TRBV19 to TRBJ1-2, with a weak D call TRBD1 (6 bases). The ends were cut back, 7 bases at V and 7 bases at J, with 16 bases in the middle. Looked up from germline, CDR1 is LNHDA and CDR2 is SQIVND (reference sequence). The CDR3 has 13 residues. DNA of the CDR3: TGTGCCAGTACCCTACAGGGCGTGGGTGGCTACACCTTC. Protein: CASTLQGVGGYTF.

This chain connects TRBV19 to TRBJ1-6; D unclear. The CDR3 extends over 13 amino acids. Germline CDR1 LNHDA, CDR2 SQIVND (reference sequence). The CDR3 loop reads CASGDSYNSPLHF. CDR3 DNA: TGTGCTTCGGGAGACTCCTATAATTCACCCCTCCACTTT.

V usage is TRBV7-9 and J usage is TRBJ1-2, with a weak D call TRBD1 (5 bases). Germline lookup yields CDR1 SEHNR and CDR2 FQNEAQ (reference sequence). The CDR3 runs to 14 residues. V gave up 1 base and J gave up 2 bases, with 8 bases separating them. The CDR3 DNA reads as TGTGCCAGCAGCTTAGGCGGGGGAAACTATGGCTACACCTTC. Its translation: CASSLGGGNYGYTF.

V usage is TRBV11-2 and J usage is TRBJ2-5; D remains unclear. The CDR3 sequence is 15 residues long. V was clipped by 3 bases and J by 3 bases, with 14 bases between them. Germline V gene lookup returns CDR1 SGHAT and CDR2 FQNNGV. The CDR3 loop is CASSLEPVVKETQYF. The CDR3 DNA follows: TGTGCCAGCAGCTTGGAACCTGTTGTGAAAGAGACCCAGTACTTC.

The chain carries TRBV29-1 and TRBJ2-7; 8 nucleotides match TRBD2. CDR3 length equals 13 residues. V lost 4 bases to trimming and J lost 3 bases; unmatched junction nucleotides: 5. Germline assignment: CDR1 SQVTM and CDR2 ANQGSEA. The CDR3 DNA follows: TGCAGCGTTGTGGCGGGGGGCCTCTACGAGCAGTACTTC. This translates into CSVVAGGLYEQYF.

This chain connects TRBV5-1 to TRBJ1-1; D gene ambiguous. With 2 bases removed from V and 1 base from J, the gap between germline ends came to 6 bases. CDR3 length: 13 residues. Germline lookup yields CDR1 SGHRS and CDR2 YFSETQ. CDR3 in DNA: TGCGCCAGCAGCTTCCAGTCGAACACTGAAGCTTTCTTT. This codes for CASSFQSNTEAFF.

This chain uses TRBV18 with TRBJ2-5, with a possible D match to TRBD1 (5 bases). The CDR3 runs 13 residues. Trimming shortened V by 1 base and J by 2 bases, and 5 bases separated the two germline ends. Germline lookup yields CDR1 KGHSH and CDR2 LQKENI. Written as DNA, the CDR3 is TGTGCCAGCTCACCACAGGGGCAAGAGACCCAGTACTTC. This translates into CASSPQGQETQYF. The complete variable domain, with remaining parts taken from reference TRBV18 and TRBJ2-5, reads NAGVMQNPRHLVRRRGQEARLRCSPMKGHSHVYWYRQLPEEGLKFMVYLQKENIIDESGMPKERFSAEFPKEGPSILRIQQVVRGDSAAYFCASSPQGQETQYFGPGTRLLVL.

The chain has TRBV13 and TRBJ2-3; D gene ambiguous. Germline CDR1 and CDR2: PRHDT and FYEKMQ (reference sequence). V dropped 4 bases and J dropped 0 bases, with 11 bases sitting between them. The CDR3 covers 15 residues. The CDR3 bases are TGTGCCAGCAGCTCCCCCCGGGCCAGCACAGATACGCAGTATTTT. It is translated as CASSSPRASTDTQYF.

This chain joins TRBV11-2 and TRBJ2-1, with 8 bases fitting TRBD1. The CDR3 runs to 14 residues. V lost 5 bases and J lost 6; bases outside the gene matches: 6. Germline V gives CDR1 SGHAT, CDR2 FQNNGV. CDR3 sequence (DNA): TGTGCCAGCAGCCCCTGGCAGGGGGCCAATGAGCAGTTCTTC. Protein product: CASSPWQGANEQFF.

This chain connects TRBV7-2 to TRBJ2-5; tentative D call: TRBD1 (5 bases). The CDR3 spans 15 residues. Germline V gene sequence: CDR1 SGHTA, CDR2 FQGNSA. Trimming removed 1 base from V and 3 bases from J, with 12 bases in between. Written as DNA, the CDR3 is TGTGCCAGCAGCTTAGGGGGCTACGGAAAAGAGACCCAGTACTTC. Translation: CASSLGGYGKETQYF.

In nucleotides, the CDR3 is TGCGCCAGCAGCCAAGATAAGTACGGCTACACCTTC. Residues: CASSQDKYGYTF. The V and J genes are TRBV4-1 and TRBJ1-2; D is unresolved. Germline V CDR1 and CDR2: MGHRA, YSYEKL. V shed 0 bases and J shed 8 bases, with 7 bases lying between them. This CDR3 is built from 12 residues.

This chain links TRBV7-9 with TRBJ1-2, with D hard to call. Per germline, CDR1 SEHNR and CDR2 FQNEAQ (reference sequence). The CDR3 extends over 14 amino acids. Trimming took 5 bases from V and 5 from J, leaving 15 bases between them. Here the CDR3 reads CASSPPGPEYGYTF. For the CDR3, the DNA is TGTGCCAGCAGCCCACCCGGCCCCGAATATGGCTACACCTTC.

Written as DNA, the CDR3 is TGTGCCAGCAGCCGGACAGCGAACACTGAAGCTTTCTTT. It yields the protein CASSRTANTEAFF. The chain couples TRBV7-9 to TRBJ1-1; tentatively, D is TRBD1 (6 bases). CDR3 length: 13 residues. The germline CDR1 and CDR2 sequences are SEHNR and FQNEAQ (reference sequence). V was trimmed by 5 bases and J by 1 base, leaving 8 bases between them.

The rearrangement joins TRBV28 to TRBJ1-1, with D tentatively TRBD1 (6 bases). In germline, CDR1 is MDHEN, CDR2 SYDVKM. Trimming pared 3 bases from V and 0 bases from J, leaving 11 bases between. The CDR3 covers 15 residues. The CDR3 here is CASSFPGAVNTEAFF. The CDR3 DNA sequence: TGTGCCAGCAGTTTCCCGGGGGCGGTGAACACTGAAGCTTTCTTT. The full variable domain, rest sourced from reference TRBV28 and TRBJ1-1, is DVKVTQSSRYLVKRTGEKVFLECVQDMDHENMFWYRQDPGLGLRLIYFSYDVKMKEKGDIPEGYSVSREKKERFSLILESASTNQTSMYLCASSFPGAVNTEAFFGQGTRLTVV.

The chain employs TRBV27 and TRBJ2-7; D is ambiguous. Germline V gene sequence: CDR1 MNHEY, CDR2 SMNVEV (reference sequence). The CDR3 covers 11 residues. Trimming removed 4 bases from V and 2 bases from J, with 3 bases in between. The CDR3 sequence is CASSSTYEQYF. In DNA form, the CDR3 reads TGTGCCAGCAGTTCGACCTACGAGCAGTACTTC.